Listed here is a single TCR beta chain. This specimen belongs to a study of human T cells and chemical hapten exposure. Germline CDR1 reads LGHNA; CDR2 reads YSLEER. There are 17 residues in the CDR3. Germline trimming cut 5 bases from V and 0 bases from J; bases unmatched to any gene: 9. Stated time point: pre-sensitization, week 0. Treatment indicated: therapeutic diphenylcyclopropenone sensitization with weekly scalp DPC. One entry per CDR3 protein, called by TCRdb with MiXCR from the RACE reads. The profile shows more than 250,000 distinct CDR3 sequences, approximately 8.6% of them singletons. The receptor was derived from a woman in her thirties or forties with alopecia areata. Some clones in this sample may be carry-over from other donors' samples. This specimen was whole blood, taken in connection with sensitization to the hapten diphenylcyclopropenone (DPC). The rearrangement joins TRBV4-3 to TRBJ2-1; TRBD2 aligns across 8 bases. The CDR3 DNA follows: TGCGCCAGCAGCTTCAGACTAGCGATGAGCTCCTACAATGAGCAGTTCTTC. Its protein product is CASSFRLAMSSYNEQFF.